A selection of T cell receptor beta chains follows, all from one sample in a study of radiation and T cells in renal cell carcinoma. Using immunoSEQ multiplex PCR, the repertoire was profiled, and TCRdb retains in-frame clones only, with some absent. In the table there are approximately 75,000 clones, over 80% of which are singletons. The specimen was blood, collected from a patient whose treatment included radiotherapy and nephrectomy. These receptors all stem from a man between 60 and 70 years old with renal cell carcinoma. The CDR3 runs from the conserved cysteine through the conserved F or W. A D gene is named only where the DNA matches it firmly. The size entry is marked missing in some rows and otherwise reads once, few, many or a size class.

>NA|TRBJ1-5|TRBV10-3|NA|14
TGTGCCTCAGAGGGTGTTCGGGGGAATCAGCCCCAGCATTTT
CASEGVRGNQPQHF
>NA|TRBJ2-3|TRBV18|NA|14
TGTGCCAGCTCACCACCGGAGTGGGCGGATACGCAGTATTTT
CASSPPEWADTQYF
>NA|TRBJ1-1|TRBV7-3|NA|14
TGTGCCAGCAGCTTAAGCCGAGGCAGCACTGAAGCTTTCTTT
CASSLSRGSTEAFF
>NA|TRBJ2-7|TRBV9|once|16
TGTGCCAGCAGCCCTAGGGGACAATCGCGCTCCTACGAGCAGTACTTC
CASSPRGQSRSYEQYF
>NA|TRBJ1-2|TRBV9|NA|14
TGTGCCAGCAGCGTAGGAGGCGGACTCTATGGCTACACCTTC
CASSVGGGLYGYTF
>NA|TRBJ2-3|TRBV28|NA|15
TGTGCCAGCAGCCAACAGGGTAGGGTAACAGATACGCAGTATTTT
CASSQQGRVTDTQYF
>NA|TRBJ2-7|TRBV27|few|15
TGTGCCAGCAGTTTAGTTCCGGGCCTCTCCTACGAGCAGTACTTC
CASSLVPGLSYEQYF
>TRBD1|TRBJ1-2|TRBV7-9|few|13
TGTGCCAGCAGCGAGACAGGGAACTATGGCTACACCTTC
CASSETGNYGYTF
>TRBD2|TRBJ2-1|TRBV4-1|NA|15
TGCGCCAGCGGGGTCGGGACTAGCGTCTACAATGAGCAGTTCTTC
CASGVGTSVYNEQFF
>TRBD2|TRBJ2-1|TRBV9|NA|16
TGTGCCAGCAGCGTAGGCAGACTAGCGGGAGTCAATGAGCAGTTCTTC
CASSVGRLAGVNEQFF
>NA|TRBJ2-2|TRBV27|NA|11
TGTGCCAGCAGTTTATCAGGGGAGCTGTTTTTT
CASSLSGELFF
>TRBD2|TRBJ2-2|TRBV19|NA|16
TGTGCCAGTACCCCCAAAGGTATTAGCGGGACCGGGGAGCTGTTTTTT
CASTPKGISGTGELFF
>NA|TRBJ2-5|TRBV19|NA|15
TGTGCCAGTAGTATAGTTGGTAGCGATTCAGAGACCCAGTACTTC
CASSIVGSDSETQYF
>NA|TRBJ1-2|TRBV6-5|NA|15
TGTGCCAGCAGAAAGAGAGGGCAGGGCTCTTATGGCTACACCTTC
CASRKRGQGSYGYTF
>NA|TRBJ1-1|TRBV18|NA|14
TGTGCCAGCTCAACATTCCGAGAGAGCACTGAAGCTTTCTTT
CASSTFRESTEAFF
>TRBD2|TRBJ2-1|TRBV6-1|NA|15
TGTGCCAGCAGTGAAATGGGACTAGGGGGTTCTGAGCAGTTCTTC
CASSEMGLGGSEQFF
>TRBD2|TRBJ2-5|TRBV5-1|NA|15
TGCGCCAGCAGCTTGAGCGGGAGTCAGGAAGAGACCCAGTACTTC
CASSLSGSQEETQYF
>NA|TRBJ2-2|TRBV11-2|NA|16
TGTGCCAGCACCATCCTGTATGGGGGGAACACCGGGGAGCTGTTTTTT
CASTILYGGNTGELFF
>NA|TRBJ2-3|TRBV6-4|NA|15
TGTGCCAGCAGTGCGACAGCGATTAGGACAGATACGCAGTATTTT
CASSATAIRTDTQYF
>TRBD2|TRBJ2-7|TRBV27|NA|15
TGTGCCAGCAGTTTAAGGTCTAGCGGGAGTTACGAGCAGTACTTC
CASSLRSSGSYEQYF
>TRBD1|TRBJ2-7|TRBV4-2|NA|18
TGTGCCAGCAGCCAAGCGCAAGTCGGACAGGGGCGCGGCTACGAGCAGTACTTC
CASSQAQVGQGRGYEQYF
>TRBD2|TRBJ2-1|TRBV7-3|NA|15
TGTGCCAGCAGCTCCCGACTAGCTGATTACAATGAGCAGTTCTTC
CASSSRLADYNEQFF
>NA|TRBJ2-7|TRBV19|NA|16
TGTGCCAGTAGTAATATCGGACTTCGATCCCCCTACGAGCAGTACTTC
CASSNIGLRSPYEQYF
>NA|TRBJ2-5|TRBV30|NA|14
TGTGCCTGGAGTGTAACCTCTTTTGTTGAGACCCAGTACTTC
CAWSVTSFVETQYF
>TRBD1|TRBJ2-7|TRBV5-1|NA|14
TGCGCCAGCAGCCCCTACAGGGGGCACTACGAGCAGTACTTC
CASSPYRGHYEQYF
>TRBD2|TRBJ2-5|TRBV7-9|NA|16
TGTGCCAGCAGCCCTCGGCAGGCGGGAGCTTTAGAGACCCAGTACTTC
CASSPRQAGALETQYF
>NA|TRBJ1-2|TRBV30|NA|12
TGTGCCTGGAGTGTAAGGGTGGATGGCTACACCTTC
CAWSVRVDGYTF
>NA|TRBJ2-3|TRBV27|NA|15
TGTGCCAGCAGTTCAATCAGGGAGTACACAGATACGCAGTATTTT
CASSSIREYTDTQYF
>TRBD2|TRBJ2-2|TRBV10-3|NA|14
TGTGCCATCAGCGGGAGGGGGAACACCGGGGAGCTGTTTTTT
CAISGRGNTGELFF
>TRBD1|TRBJ2-5|TRBV29-1|NA|13
TGCAGCGGTCAACAGGGGGGCGGTGAGACCCAGTACTTC
CSGQQGGGETQYF
>TRBD2|TRBJ2-3|TRBV5-1|NA|17
TGCGCCAGCAGCTTGGGACTAGCGGGAGGGGGCACAGATACGCAGTATTTT
CASSLGLAGGGTDTQYF
>NA|TRBJ1-1|TRBV19|NA|14
TGTGCCAGTAGTTTCCGATCCGGGGGCACTGAAGCTTTCTTT
CASSFRSGGTEAFF
>NA|TRBJ2-1|TRBV7-9|NA|13
TGTGCCAGCAGCTTAGGGGCTGCCGGTGAGCAGTTCTTC
CASSLGAAGEQFF
>TRBD2|TRBJ2-7|TRBV11-3|NA|17
TGTGCCAGCAGCTTAGGGACTAGCGGGAGGGAGCCCTACGAGCAGTACTTC
CASSLGTSGREPYEQYF
>NA|TRBJ2-3|TRBV5-1|once|14
TGCGCCAGCAGCCGGGGACAAGTGACAGATACGCAGTATTTT
CASSRGQVTDTQYF
>TRBD1|TRBJ2-7|TRBV28|NA|16
TGTGCCAGCAGTTTTATTGCTAAGAACAGGGGATACGAGCAGTACTTC
CASSFIAKNRGYEQYF
>NA|TRBJ2-5|TRBV6-5|NA|15
TGTGCCAGCAGGTTCCAGGGGTTACCACAAGAGACCCAGTACTTC
CASRFQGLPQETQYF
>NA|TRBJ1-1|TRBV19|NA|10
TGTGCCAGTAAAAACGAATTCGCTTTCTTT
CASKNEFAFF
>NA|TRBJ2-7|TRBV10-3|NA|17
TGTGCCATCAGCCAGAACCGGGGCGGGATGAGCTCCTACGAGCAGTACTTC
CAISQNRGGMSSYEQYF
>NA|TRBJ1-4|TRBV7-9|once|13
TGTGCCAGCAGCTTTGACGCTAATGAAAAACTGTTTTTT
CASSFDANEKLFF
>NA|TRBJ1-2|TRBV5-6|NA|17
TGTGCCAGCAGCGCGGGGAGGCAGGGTTTACATGGATATGGCTACACCTTC
CASSAGRQGLHGYGYTF
>TRBD2|TRBJ2-3|TRBV4-3|NA|18
TGCGCCAGCAGCCAAGATTGGGCGGGAGCCCTATTAGGAGATACGCAGTATTTT
CASSQDWAGALLGDTQYF
>NA|TRBJ1-2|TRBV19|NA|14
TGTGCCAGTAGTTACCCCCAGGTTAACTATGGCTACACCTTC
CASSYPQVNYGYTF
>NA|TRBJ1-6|TRBV5-1|NA|15
TGCGCCAGCAGCTTGGACGGGGTTGAGAATTCACCCCTCCACTTT
CASSLDGVENSPLHF
>NA|TRBJ1-2|TRBV5-4|NA|16
TGTGCCAGCAGCTCGGGTTTTTCGGACGCCCTCGGTGGCTACACCTTC
CASSSGFSDALGGYTF
>NA|TRBJ2-1|TRBV4-3|NA|17
TGCGCCAGCAGCCCGAGATTTGTCGGGGGCTCCTACAATGAGCAGTTCTTC
CASSPRFVGGSYNEQFF
>NA|TRBJ1-1|TRBV28|NA|12
TGTGCCAGCCGAGGGGCAGGGACTGAAGCTTTCTTT
CASRGAGTEAFF
>TRBD1|TRBJ1-3|TRBV7-9|NA|16
TGTGCCAGCAGCGGGGACAGGGCAAACTCTGGAAACACCATATATTTT
CASSGDRANSGNTIYF
>NA|TRBJ2-7|TRBV28|NA|13
TGTGCCACCCGGTTATGGGAGGCCTACGAGCAGTACTTC
CATRLWEAYEQYF
>TRBD1|TRBJ2-3|TRBV5-1|NA|15
TGCGCCAGCAGCGCCGGGACAGGGAGGACAGATACGCAGTATTTT
CASSAGTGRTDTQYF
>TRBD2|TRBJ2-1|TRBV7-8|NA|15
TGTGCCAGCAGCTTACAACTAGCGGGAGACAATGAGCAGTTCTTC
CASSLQLAGDNEQFF
>NA|TRBJ1-3|TRBV5-5|NA|14
TGTGCCAGCAGCTTGGCCTTCCGAGGGGACACCATATATTTT
CASSLAFRGDTIYF
>NA|TRBJ1-1|TRBV6-5|NA|13
TGTGCCAGCAGCGGGCCTTCTCAACCTGAAGCTTTCTTT
CASSGPSQPEAFF
>NA|TRBJ2-1|TRBV19|NA|14
TGTGCCAGTAGTATCCGGACAACCTACAATGAGCAGTTCTTC
CASSIRTTYNEQFF